Below are 15 T cell receptor beta chains sequenced from a single sample in a study of OX40 agonist ivuxolimab in advanced cancers. The data were produced by immunoSEQ multiplex PCR, yet TCRdb's version contains in-frame clones alone and is incomplete. The repertoire has around 51,000 clones, about 87% of them found once; the top ten carry 10%. The source was CD4+ or CD8+ T cells sorted from blood, collected in a trial of the OX40 agonist ivuxolimab. Receptors originate from an adult with an advanced solid tumor such as melanoma, head and neck, liver or kidney cancer.

This chain uses TRBV19 with TRBJ2-1, with D perhaps given as TRBD1 or TRBD2 (5 bases each). This CDR3 has 16 residues. V was trimmed by 2 bases and J by 8 bases, leaving 19 bases between them. CDR1 and CDR2 (germline): LNHDA, SQIVND (reference sequence). CDR3 bases: TGTGCCAGTAGTATAATAATAGCGCGCCGGGGCGATGAGCAGTTCTTC. Translation: CASSIIIARRGDEQFF.

V usage is TRBV19 and J usage is TRBJ2-2; maybe TRBD2 (6 bases). With 9 bases removed from V and 3 bases from J, the gap between germline ends came to 14 bases. The CDR3 length is 14 residues. Germline V lookup: CDR1 LNHDA, CDR2 SQIVND (reference sequence). CDR3 residues: CASGVGTYTGELFF. The CDR3 region has the DNA TGTGCCAGCGGGGTCGGGACTTACACCGGGGAGCTGTTTTTT. Variable domain in full (rest from reference TRBV19 and TRBJ2-2): DGGITQSPKYLFRKEGQNVTLSCEQNLNHDAMYWYRQDPGQGLRLIYYSQIVNDFQKGDIAEGYSVSREKKESFPLTVTSAQKNPTAFYLCASGVGTYTGELFFGEGSRLTVL.

The chain recombines TRBV13 with TRBJ1-4; D not certain. The germline gives CDR1 PRHDT, CDR2 FYEKMQ (reference sequence). The CDR3 consists of 13 residues. The V gene lost 1 base and the J gene lost 8 bases, with 8 bases spanning the gap. The CDR3 loop reads CASSLEQGEKLFF. In DNA, the CDR3 is TGTGCCAGCAGCTTAGAACAAGGAGAAAAACTGTTTTTT.

The rearrangement uses TRBV27 and TRBJ1-1; possibly TRBD1 for D (5 bases). Germline lookup yields CDR1 MNHEY and CDR2 SMNVEV (reference sequence). This CDR3 region has 15 residues. Trimming took 4 bases from V and 6 from J, leaving 18 bases between them. In DNA form, the CDR3 reads TGTGCCAGCAGTTACTCGGGGGGTTTGGTCGCTGAAGCTTTCTTT. Translating it yields CASSYSGGLVAEAFF.

The V gene is TRBV4-2, the J gene TRBJ1-2, with 7 bases matching TRBD1. There are 16 residues in the CDR3. With 1 base clipped from V and 6 bases from J, the junction kept 11 bases outside the gene matches. Germline values: CDR1 LGHNA, CDR2 YNFKEQ. As DNA, the CDR3 is TGTGCCAGCAGCCAAGTCCGATTGGGACAGCCAAATGGCTACACCTTC. Translated, it gives CASSQVRLGQPNGYTF.

The chain recombines TRBV7-8 with TRBJ1-4; TRBD1 is a possible D gene (5 bases). Trimming stripped 4 bases from V and 8 bases from J, with 17 bases between. The CDR3 extends over 15 amino acids. Per the germline V gene, CDR1 is SGHVS and CDR2 is FQNEAQ. The CDR3 sequence: CASSSGAVGVEKLFF. The CDR3 DNA sequence: TGTGCCAGCAGCTCCGGGGCTGTGGGGGTGGAAAAACTGTTTTTT.

This clone was recorded once. The CDR3 here is CASSLYDSGANVLTF. The CDR3 DNA reads TGTGCCAGCAGTTTATATGACTCTGGGGCCAACGTCCTGACTTTC. V usage is TRBV27 and J usage is TRBJ2-6; D remains ambiguous. There are 15 residues in the CDR3. From germline, CDR1 is MNHEY and CDR2 SMNVEV (reference sequence). V was trimmed by 1 base and J by 0 bases, leaving 4 bases between them.

The chain joins TRBV5-6 to TRBJ2-7, with 7 bases that match TRBD1. The germline V gene has CDR1 SGHDT and CDR2 YYEEEE. The V segment lost 0 bases and the J segment 4 bases; nucleotides outside the gene matches: 13. This CDR3 is built from 17 residues. The CDR3 sequence is CASSLGRKDRVLYEQYF. Written as DNA, the CDR3 is TGTGCCAGCAGCTTGGGGCGAAAAGACAGGGTTCTTTACGAGCAGTACTTC.

This clone was counted once. This sequence joins TRBV9 and TRBJ1-1, with 7 nucleotides matching TRBD1. CDR3 length: 15 residues. Looked up from germline, CDR1 is SGDLS and CDR2 is YYNGEE. The junction had 7 bases not matched to a gene; V was cut back by 4 bases and J by 1 base. The CDR3 DNA is TGTGCCAGCAGCACGGGACAGCTGACGAACACTGAAGCTTTCTTT. Translating gives CASSTGQLTNTEAFF.

The CDR3 bases are TGTGCCACCTGGGAAAATGGCTACACCTTC. This codes for CATWENGYTF. The chain employs TRBV6-4 and TRBJ1-2; D not resolved. The CDR3 is 10 residues long. Between the trimmed V and J ends, which lost 10 bases and 6 bases, there was a span of 9 bases. The germline CDR1 and CDR2 sequences are MRHNA and SNTAGT.

The chain is built from TRBV6-5 and TRBJ1-1; no definite D call. The germline V and J ends were trimmed by 4 bases and 1 base, with 13 bases remaining between them. Germline CDR1 reads MNHEY; CDR2 reads SVGAGI. This CDR3 is 15 amino acids long. Here the CDR3 DNA reads TGTGCCAGCAGTTCCGAAGGGCCTGGGAACACTGAAGCTTTCTTT. Translating gives CASSSEGPGNTEAFF.

V usage is TRBV5-6 and J usage is TRBJ2-1; TRBD2 matches 7 bases. Germline V gene lookup returns CDR1 SGHDT and CDR2 YYEEEE. CDR3 size: 16 residues. J lost 3 bases, V lost 4 bases, and 10 bases had no gene match. The CDR3 region has the DNA TGTGCCAGCAGCGCCCCGAGTCTAGCGGTCTACAATGAGCAGTTCTTC. Translation: CASSAPSLAVYNEQFF.

Ten or more counts support this clone. The chain recombines TRBV29-1 with TRBJ1-1, with 7 bases identical to TRBD1. Germline CDR1 reads SQVTM; CDR2 reads ANQGSEA. This CDR3 region has 15 residues. Unmatched junction bases numbered 12, after V lost 7 bases and J lost 1 base. The CDR3 is CSGVALGQRNTEAFF. The CDR3 DNA follows: TGCAGCGGAGTAGCCTTGGGACAGCGGAACACTGAAGCTTTCTTT.

The chain recombines TRBV10-3 with TRBJ2-7, with TRBD2 matching 8 bases. CDR1 is ENHRY and CDR2 is SYGVKD in the germline V gene. V shed 6 bases, J shed 1 base, and the junction held 5 bases outside the gene matches. The length of the CDR3 is 14 residues. The CDR3 sequence: CAIRQRGGSYEQYF. CDR3 DNA: TGTGCCATCAGACAACGGGGGGGGTCCTACGAGCAGTACTTC.

This chain links TRBV7-9 with TRBJ1-1; D possibly corresponds to TRBD1 (6 bases). The CDR3 totals 16 residues. V lost 5 bases and J lost 1, with 17 bases in between. CDR1 SEHNR and CDR2 FQNEAQ come from the germline V gene (reference sequence). Written as DNA, the CDR3 is TGTGCCAGCAGCCCAGAGGGGGGGGGCAGGAACACTGAAGCTTTCTTT. Its translation: CASSPEGGGRNTEAFF.